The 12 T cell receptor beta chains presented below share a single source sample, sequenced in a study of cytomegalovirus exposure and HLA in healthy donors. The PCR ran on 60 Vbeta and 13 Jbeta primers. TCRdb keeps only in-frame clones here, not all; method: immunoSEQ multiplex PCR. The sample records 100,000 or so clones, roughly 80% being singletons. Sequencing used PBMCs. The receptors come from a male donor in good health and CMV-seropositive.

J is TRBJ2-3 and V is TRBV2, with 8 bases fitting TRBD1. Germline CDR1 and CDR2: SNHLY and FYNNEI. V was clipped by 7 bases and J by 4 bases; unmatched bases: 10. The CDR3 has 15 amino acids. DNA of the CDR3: TGTGCCAGCACCAGGACAGGGTTCAGGGCAGATACGCAGTATTTT. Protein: CASTRTGFRADTQYF.

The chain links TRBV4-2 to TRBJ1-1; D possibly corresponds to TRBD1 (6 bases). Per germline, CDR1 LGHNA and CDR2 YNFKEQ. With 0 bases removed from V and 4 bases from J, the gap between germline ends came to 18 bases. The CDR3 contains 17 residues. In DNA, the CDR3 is TGTGCCAGCAGCCAAGATCACCAGGGGTTGGTGAGCACTGAAGCTTTCTTT. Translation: CASSQDHQGLVSTEAFF.

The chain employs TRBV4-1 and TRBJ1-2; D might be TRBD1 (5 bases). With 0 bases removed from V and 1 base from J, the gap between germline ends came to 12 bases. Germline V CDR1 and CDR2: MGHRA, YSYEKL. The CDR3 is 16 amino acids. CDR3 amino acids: CASSQDGLGGNYGYTF. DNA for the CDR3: TGCGCCAGCAGCCAAGATGGTTTGGGGGGTAACTATGGCTACACCTTC.

CDR3 loop: CASSLWTGMNTEAFF. Here the CDR3 DNA reads TGTGCCAGCAGCTTATGGACAGGGATGAACACTGAAGCTTTCTTT. This chain connects TRBV7-6 to TRBJ1-1, with TRBD1 identical over 8 bases. There are 15 residues in the CDR3. After removal of 2 bases from V and 0 bases from J, the junction contained 2 bases not matched to a gene. CDR1 and CDR2 from the germline V gene are SGHVS and FNYEAQ.

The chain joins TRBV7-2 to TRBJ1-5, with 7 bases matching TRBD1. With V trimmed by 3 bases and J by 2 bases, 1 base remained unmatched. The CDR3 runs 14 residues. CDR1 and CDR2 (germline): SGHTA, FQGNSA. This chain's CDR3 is CASSLGTGNQPQHF. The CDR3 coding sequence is TGTGCCAGCAGCTTGGGGACAGGCAATCAGCCCCAGCATTTT. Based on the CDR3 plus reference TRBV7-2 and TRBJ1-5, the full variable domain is GAGVSQSPSNKVTEKGKDVELRCDPISGHTALYWYRQSLGQGLEFLIYFQGNSAPDKSGLPSDRFSAERTGGSVSTLTIQRTQQEDSAVYLCASSLGTGNQPQHFGDGTRLSIL.

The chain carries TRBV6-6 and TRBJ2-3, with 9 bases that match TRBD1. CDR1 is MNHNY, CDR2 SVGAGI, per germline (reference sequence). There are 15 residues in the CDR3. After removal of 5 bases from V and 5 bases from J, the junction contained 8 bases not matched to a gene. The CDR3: CASSERTGEGDTQYF. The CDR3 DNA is TGTGCCAGCAGTGAGCGGACAGGGGAAGGAGATACGCAGTATTTT.

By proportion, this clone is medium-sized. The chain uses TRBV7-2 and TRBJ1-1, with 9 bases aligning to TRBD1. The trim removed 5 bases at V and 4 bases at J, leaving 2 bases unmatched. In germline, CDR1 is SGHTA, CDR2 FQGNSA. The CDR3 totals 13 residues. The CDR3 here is CASSPTGGTEAFF. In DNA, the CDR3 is TGTGCCAGCAGCCCGACAGGGGGCACTGAAGCTTTCTTT.

CDR3 bases: TGTGCCAGCAGTTTTCGCAGGAATGAAAAACTGTTTTTT. Its translation is CASSFRRNEKLFF. This sequence joins TRBV27 and TRBJ1-4; no clear D. Germline CDR1 MNHEY, CDR2 SMNVEV (reference sequence). V was clipped by 3 bases and J by 5 bases, with 7 bases between them. The CDR3 runs 13 residues.

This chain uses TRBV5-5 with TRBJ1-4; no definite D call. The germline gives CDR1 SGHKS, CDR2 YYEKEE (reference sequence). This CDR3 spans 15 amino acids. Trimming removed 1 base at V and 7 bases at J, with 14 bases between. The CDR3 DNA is TGTGCCAGCAGCTTGTTCTCAGGTCCCAGTGAAAAACTGTTTTTT. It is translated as CASSLFSGPSEKLFF. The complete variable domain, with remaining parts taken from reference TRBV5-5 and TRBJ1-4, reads DAGVTQSPTHLIKTRGQQVTLRCSPISGHKSVSWYQQVLGQGPQFIFQYYEKEERGRGNFPDRFSARQFPNYSSELNVNALLLGDSALYLCASSLFSGPSEKLFFGSGTQLSVL.

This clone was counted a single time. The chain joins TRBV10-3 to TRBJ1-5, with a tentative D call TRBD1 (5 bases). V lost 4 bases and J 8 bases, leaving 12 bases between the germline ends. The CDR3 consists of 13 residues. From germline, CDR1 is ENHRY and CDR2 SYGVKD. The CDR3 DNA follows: TGTGCCATCAGTGCAGGGTTTGGAGAGCCCCAGCATTTT. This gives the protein CAISAGFGEPQHF.

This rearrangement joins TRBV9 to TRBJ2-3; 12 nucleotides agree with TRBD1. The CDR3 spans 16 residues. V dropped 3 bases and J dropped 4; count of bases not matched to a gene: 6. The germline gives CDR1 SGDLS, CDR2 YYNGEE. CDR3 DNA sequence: TGTGCCAGCAGCGCCGGGACAGGGGGCCCCCCAGATACGCAGTATTTT. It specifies CASSAGTGGPPDTQYF.

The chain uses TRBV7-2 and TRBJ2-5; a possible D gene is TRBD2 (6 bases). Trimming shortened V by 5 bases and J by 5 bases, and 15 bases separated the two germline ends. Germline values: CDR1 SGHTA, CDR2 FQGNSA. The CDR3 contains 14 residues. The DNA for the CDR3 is TGTGCCAGCAGCCCTACCTGGGGGGATGAGACCCAGTACTTC. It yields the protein CASSPTWGDETQYF.